This entry features one T cell receptor (beta chain) sequence. These data come from a study of human T cells and chemical hapten exposure. Study at large: DPC at 2% was the sensitizing agent, placed on about 2 cm by about 2 cm of upper inner arm skin. Once 0.01% DPC had been applied to the upper back by patch test, readings were taken at 6 days.

Trimming at V came to 6 bases and at J to 3 bases, leaving 7 bases not matched to a gene. CDR1 is DFQATT, CDR2 SNEGSKA, per germline (reference sequence). This CDR3 contains 14 residues. Time point in this sample: patch test 1, 2 weeks after DPC sensitization. Treatment defined: therapeutic diphenylcyclopropenone sensitization with weekly scalp DPC. Each cDNA molecule in the library carried unique molecular identifiers. In the source study's methods: Sample-level TCR yields exhibited a median of about 96,000, with a range of roughly 20,000 to 700,000. TCRdb used MiXCR to reprocess the RACE reads, holding one entry per CDR3 protein. The V and J calls here are based on TCRdb, not the publication. Of about 340,000 distinct CDR3 sequences in the sample, around 6.9% were seen once.

This TCR came from a woman aged 18-30 years with alopecia areata. Some clones in this sample may be carry-over from other donors' samples. The rearrangement uses TRBV20-1 and TRBJ2-7; TRBD2 matches 11 bases. The starting material was whole blood, obtained in connection with sensitization to the hapten diphenylcyclopropenone (DPC). CDR3 sequence: CSASLAGGLYEQYF. The CDR3 nucleotides read TGCAGTGCCTCGCTAGCGGGGGGCCTCTACGAGCAGTACTTC.